This is a list of T cell receptor beta chains from one sample in a study of T cells after yellow fever vaccination. TCRdb re-called the 5' RACE reads through MiXCR, storing one row per CDR3 protein. The repertoire includes 400,000 to 650,000 distinct CDR3 sequences, roughly a fifth of them detected once, and roughly 16% sits in the top ten. The input for sequencing was PBMCs, taken approximately 22 days after the first yellow fever vaccination. The origin of the receptors is a young man who received the YFV17D yellow fever vaccine. Both conserved end residues are part of each CDR3. A D gene is named only where the DNA matches it firmly. Not every row has a clone size; where given, it reads once, few, many or a size class.

TRBJ2-3 | NA | TRBV12-3/TRBV12-4 | few | CASSSSSSPQYF | TGTGCCAGCAGTTCCTCTAGCAGCCCGCAGTATTTT
TRBJ2-2 | TRBD1 | TRBV5-5 | few | CASSLQGAFAGELFF | TGTGCCAGCAGCTTACAGGGGGCTTTCGCCGGGGAGCTGTTTTTT
TRBJ2-1 | TRBD2 | TRBV19 | once | CASSIGSGGGYNEQFF | TGTGCCAGTAGTATAGGAAGCGGGGGGGGGTACAATGAGCAGTTCTTC
TRBJ1-4 | TRBD1 | TRBV29-1 | few | CSVTGTETTNEKLFF | TGCAGCGTTACCGGGACAGAAACAACTAATGAAAAACTGTTTTTT
TRBJ2-2 | TRBD2 | TRBV11-2 | few | CASSSSLWGLANTGELFF | TGTGCCAGCAGCTCCTCCCTCTGGGGACTAGCGAACACCGGGGAGCTGTTTTTT
TRBJ1-1 | TRBD1 | TRBV7-2 | NA | CASSRTGSMNTEAFF | TGTGCCAGCAGCCGGACAGGGTCAATGAACACTGAAGCTTTCTTT
TRBJ1-1 | TRBD1 | TRBV30 | NA | CASSGQIGTEAFF | TGTGCCTCCTCGGGACAGATAGGGACTGAAGCTTTCTTT
TRBJ1-3 | TRBD1 | TRBV28 | NA | CASSQAGGIGTIYF | TGTGCCAGCAGTCAAGCAGGGGGGATTGGCACCATATATTTT
TRBJ2-3 | TRBD2 | TRBV6-1 | few | CASLPGGGGAGTQYF | TGTGCCAGCCTCCCCGGGGGCGGGGGGGCAGGTACGCAGTATTTT
TRBJ2-7 | NA | TRBV10-3 | many | CASGATYEQYF | TGTGCCTCGGGGGCGACCTACGAGCAGTACTTC
TRBJ1-6 | NA | TRBV6-5 | NA | CASSSVGGRNSPLHF | TGTGCCAGCAGTTCGGTCGGGGGGCGGAATTCACCCCTCCACTTT
TRBJ2-3 | TRBD2 | TRBV5-1 | NA | CASSVTSGGTDTQYF | TGCGCCAGCAGCGTGACTAGCGGGGGCACAGATACGCAGTATTTT
TRBJ2-7 | NA | TRBV6-5 | NA | CASSYGGNEQYF | TGTGCCAGCAGTTACGGGGGCAACGAGCAGTACTTC
TRBJ1-4 | NA | TRBV7-2 | NA | CASSPYGGRGREKLFF | TGTGCCAGCAGCCCCTACGGTGGGAGGGGTCGGGAAAAACTGTTTTTT
TRBJ1-1 | NA | TRBV2 | NA | CASSEGGYTEAFF | TGTGCCAGCAGTGAAGGGGGATACACTGAAGCTTTCTTT
TRBJ2-5 | NA | TRBV12-3/TRBV12-4 | NA | CASSLMGSETQYF | TGTGCCAGCAGTTTAATGGGGTCCGAGACCCAGTACTTC
TRBJ1-2 | NA | TRBV11-2 | NA | CASSLDLSYGYTF | TGTGCCAGCAGCTTAGATCTTAGCTATGGCTACACCTTC